The text below deals with one T cell receptor (beta chain). Its cognate antigen has yet to be identified. Per-base qualities were not stored, and no clone one base away is much larger. Each collaborating institution followed its own protocols to collect whole blood in K2EDTA tubes. For TCRbeta analysis, collaborator samples were shipped as frozen whole blood, as isolated PBMCs, or as DNA extracted from either sample type. The sample belongs to a study of blood T cell repertoires in COVID-19 (dated by TCRdb to between 2020 and 2021). Regarding the study in general: The collaborator samples originated in the United States, Italy and Spain and spanned the acute and convalescent phases of COVID-19. Nearly every sample came with metadata listing a de-identified subject ID, COVID-19 status, age in years and sex. Where available, HLA class I and class II types were obtained from metadata supplied by the sample provider rather than from assay-based typing. A freely available public database, intended as a resource for researchers studying the immune response to SARS-CoV-2, is where the repertoires were released. The material from the prospective study consisted of cDNA or gDNA derived from T cells, B-cell-depleted T cells, or PBMCs. The samples were drawn from the first 160 participants of the ongoing ImmuneRACE study and from over 950 subjects provided by 6 global collaborators. The dataset comprised deeply sampled blood TCRbeta repertoires from subjects exposed to, actively infected with, or recovered from COVID-19. Summary of the overall study and its limitations: How much clinical and demographic metadata was included differed by source and by participant, and the metadata was provided uncurated.

TCRbeta CDR3 regions were amplified from genomic DNA using the immunoSEQ Assay, a bias-controlled multiplex PCR. In the source study's methods: Within the assay, amplification of reference gene primers was used to estimate how many nucleated cells each sample contained. To quantify the absolute abundance of each unique TCRbeta CDR3 rearrangement, sequence reads were collapsed and filtered. For each sample, productive Simpson clonality was calculated as the square root of Simpson's diversity index over productive rearrangements. The clones in this table, taken by TCRdb from immuneACCESS, are in-frame only. Not every clone is retained; where verified, under half of the shortfall comes from an unresolved V gene, and the cause of the rest is unknown. V, J and clone size were drawn from that table, and D and trimming were deduced from the DNA. Present in this sample are 55,000 to 70,000 clones, over 75% of which were seen just once. The top ten clones comprise 11% of the sample.

The CDR3 measures 13 amino acids from cysteine to phenylalanine. Kept here is only the CDR3 DNA, which spans 39 bases and is read in frame from base 1. Cut back by 1 base and 7 bases, the V and J ends lie 7 bases apart. The germline V gene gives CDR1 as MNHEY and CDR2 as SVGAGI. The sample consisted of peripheral blood. The chain is encoded by TRBV6-5 joined to TRBJ2-2; TRBD1 is perhaps the D gene, given 5 matching bases. This clonotype was sampled from a woman between 18 and 30 years old with acute or convalescent COVID-19. The encoded CDR3 is CASSYFRDGELFF. Read as DNA, the sequence is TGTGCCAGCAGTTACTTCAGGGACGGGGAGCTGTTTTTT.